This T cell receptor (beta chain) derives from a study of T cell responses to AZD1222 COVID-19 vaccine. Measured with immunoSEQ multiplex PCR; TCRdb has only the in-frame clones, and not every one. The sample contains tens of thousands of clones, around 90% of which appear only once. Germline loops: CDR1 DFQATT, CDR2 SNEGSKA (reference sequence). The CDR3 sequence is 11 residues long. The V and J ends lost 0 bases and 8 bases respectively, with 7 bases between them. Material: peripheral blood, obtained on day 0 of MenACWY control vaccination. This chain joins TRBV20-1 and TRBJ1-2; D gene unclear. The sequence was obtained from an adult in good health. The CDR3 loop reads CSARDRRGYTF. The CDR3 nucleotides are TGCAGTGCTAGAGATCGGCGGGGCTACACCTTC.